These 13 T cell receptor beta chains were sequenced from one sample in a study of CD4 T cell repertoires in COVID-19. TCRdb's copy holds only in-frame clones and misses some; the assay was immunoSEQ multiplex PCR. Of 1,300 to 1,500 clones in the sample, around 15% are singletons; the top ten hold 9.5% to 10%. These receptors lack a known antigen. Antigen-reactive proliferating T cell lines came from CFSE-labeled cells given autologous monocytes and SARS-CoV-2 spike or nucleoprotein. The sample in question was central memory CD4+ T cells, cultured in vitro, obtained after recovery from COVID-19. The receptors were sampled from a human donor who had COVID-19.

This clone is deemed large. The rearrangement uses TRBV10-3 and TRBJ1-2; 8 nucleotides align to TRBD1. The CDR3 is 15 amino acids. V trimming: 4 bases; J trimming: 6 bases; junction bases outside the gene matches: 10. CDR1 ENHRY and CDR2 SYGVKD come from the germline V gene. In DNA, the CDR3 is TGTGCCATCAGTGCCTCACCGGGACAGGTCGATGGCTACACCTTC. Amino acids: CAISASPGQVDGYTF.

The chain combines TRBV15 with TRBJ2-5; 8 bases are a match to TRBD1. Trimming removed 1 base from V and 2 bases from J; junction bases left unmatched: 6. The CDR3 has 16 amino acids. Germline V lookup: CDR1 LNHNV, CDR2 YYDKDF (reference sequence). CDR3 coding DNA: TGTGCCACCAGCAGAGGGACAGGGAGCCAGCAAGAGACCCAGTACTTC. It specifies CATSRGTGSQQETQYF.

This clone is judged large. This specimen includes other DNA sequences encoding the same CDR3. The chain joins TRBV7-9 to TRBJ2-3; D is undetermined. The CDR3 extends over 14 amino acids. V gave up 1 base and J gave up 0 bases, with 5 bases separating them. CDR1 and CDR2 (germline): SEHNR, FQNEAQ (reference sequence). The CDR3 spells CASSLEGSTDTQYF. The DNA for the CDR3 is TGTGCCAGCAGCTTAGAAGGCAGCACAGATACGCAGTATTTT.

This clone is labeled medium-sized (0.01 to 0.1%). The rearrangement uses TRBV19 and TRBJ2-3; the D gene is possibly TRBD1 (6 bases). This CDR3 is built from 14 residues. Germline V gene lookup returns CDR1 LNHDA and CDR2 SQIVND (reference sequence). Trimming removed 5 bases from V and 1 base from J, with 10 bases in between. The CDR3 is CASSLNRGTDTQYF. CDR3 nucleotide sequence: TGTGCCAGTAGTCTCAACAGGGGCACAGATACGCAGTATTTT.

The rearrangement uses TRBV18 and TRBJ2-6; D is unresolved. V shed 2 bases and J shed 2 bases, with 10 bases lying between them. CDR3 length: 16 residues. Germline CDR1 and CDR2: KGHSH and LQKENI. The DNA for the CDR3 is TGTGCCAGCTCACCAGTGGCCAGCCCTGGGGCCAACGTCCTGACTTTC. This sequence encodes CASSPVASPGANVLTF.

Points on this clone: Just one base apart from a much larger clone, this may be a read error. This sequence joins TRBV19 and TRBJ1-5; 9 nucleotides match TRBD1. Matching the DNA end better, TRBJ2-3 makes the J call doubtful. Per the germline V gene, CDR1 is LNHDA and CDR2 is SQIVND (reference sequence). CDR3 length: 18 amino acids. The CDR3 protein is CASSIDRGTGFSNQPQYF. The CDR3 DNA reads as TGTGCCAGTAGTATAGATCGTGGGACAGGGTTTAGCAATCAGCCCCAGTATTTT.

As DNA, the CDR3 is TGTGCCATCAGTGTCGGCGGGGGGGTTACGGGAGGAGCTTTCTTT. Translating it yields CAISVGGGVTGGAFF. J is TRBJ1-1 and V is TRBV10-3; weak D call: TRBD1 (5 bases). Germline CDR1 and CDR2: ENHRY and SYGVKD. The CDR3 extends over 15 amino acids. Trimming shortened V by 4 bases and J by 10 bases, and 22 bases separated the two germline ends.

This clone is deemed medium-sized (0.01 to 0.1%). V usage is TRBV5-1 and J usage is TRBJ1-2; TRBD1 matches 8 bases. CDR1 SGHRS and CDR2 YFSETQ come from the germline V gene. V was pared by 3 bases and J by 4 bases, with 5 bases of the junction left unmatched. The CDR3 is made up of 14 amino acids. DNA of the CDR3: TGCGCCAGCAGCTCCAATACAGGGGGCTATGGCTACACCTTC. Translating gives CASSSNTGGYGYTF.

The rearrangement links TRBV10-3 to TRBJ2-5, with D perhaps matching TRBD2 (6 bases). The V gene's germline CDR1 is ENHRY and CDR2 SYGVKD. The CDR3 runs 13 residues. Deletions cut 4 bases from V and 10 bases from J, with 16 bases between. CDR3 in amino acids: CAISGGVGGDQYF. The CDR3 DNA is TGTGCCATCAGTGGGGGCGTCGGGGGAGACCAGTACTTC.

V is TRBV7-7 and J is TRBJ2-5; 9 bases align to TRBD2. The V and J ends lost 5 bases and 7 bases, in that order; junction bases with no gene match: 5. Germline CDR1 is SSHAT and CDR2 is FNYEAQ (reference sequence). The CDR3 has 13 residues. Here the CDR3 DNA reads TGTGCCAGCAGCCTTAGCGGGGGCCGGACCCAGTACTTC. It encodes CASSLSGGRTQYF.

This clone rates as large (0.1 to 1%). DNA for the CDR3: TGCGCCAGCAGTGCTAGAGACAGACTTTATAGCAATCAGCCCCAGCATTTT. It translates to CASSARDRLYSNQPQHF. The rearrangement links TRBV10-1 to TRBJ1-5, with D possibly matching TRBD1 (5 bases). V dropped 4 bases and J dropped 0 bases, with 16 bases sitting between them. The CDR3 extends over 17 amino acids. The germline V gene has CDR1 WNHNN and CDR2 SYGVQD (reference sequence).

This sequence joins TRBV7-8 and TRBJ2-7, with D possibly matching TRBD1 (6 bases). V dropped 6 bases and J dropped 4 bases, with 13 bases sitting between them. Germline lookup yields CDR1 SGHVS and CDR2 FQNEAQ. This CDR3 region has 13 residues. CDR3 sequence (DNA): TGTGCCAGCAGACCGGGACAAGGTTACGAGCAGTACGTC. It yields the protein CASRPGQGYEQYV.

Within the sample, this clone is medium-sized (0.01 to 0.1%). The chain employs TRBV4-3 and TRBJ2-3; TRBD2 aligns across 7 bases. Germline CDR1 and CDR2: LGHNA and YSLEER. Trimming took 4 bases from V and 4 from J; bases not matched to a gene: 11. The CDR3 runs 16 residues. As DNA, the CDR3 is TGCGCCAGCAGCCTGGGGGAGGGAGGGCCCCCAGATACGCAGTATTTT. This gives the protein CASSLGEGGPPDTQYF.